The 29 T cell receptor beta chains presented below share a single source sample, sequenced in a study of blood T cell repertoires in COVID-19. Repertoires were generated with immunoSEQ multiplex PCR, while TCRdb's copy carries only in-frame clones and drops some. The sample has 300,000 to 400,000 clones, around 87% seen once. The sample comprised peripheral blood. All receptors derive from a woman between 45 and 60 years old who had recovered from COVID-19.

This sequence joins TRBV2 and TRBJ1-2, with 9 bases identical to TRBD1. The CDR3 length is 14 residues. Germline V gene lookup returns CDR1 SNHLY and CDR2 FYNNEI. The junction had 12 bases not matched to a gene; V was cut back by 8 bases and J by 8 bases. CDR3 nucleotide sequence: TGTGCCAGCTCTCCGACAGGGGGACCTAGCGGCTACACCTTC. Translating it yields CASSPTGGPSGYTF.

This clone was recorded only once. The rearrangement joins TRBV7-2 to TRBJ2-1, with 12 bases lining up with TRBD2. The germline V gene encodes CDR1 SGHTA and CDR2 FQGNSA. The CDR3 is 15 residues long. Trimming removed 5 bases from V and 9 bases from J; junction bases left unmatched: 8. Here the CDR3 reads CASSPSSGRAAEQFF. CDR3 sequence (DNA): TGTGCCAGCAGCCCGTCTAGCGGGAGGGCCGCTGAGCAGTTCTTC.

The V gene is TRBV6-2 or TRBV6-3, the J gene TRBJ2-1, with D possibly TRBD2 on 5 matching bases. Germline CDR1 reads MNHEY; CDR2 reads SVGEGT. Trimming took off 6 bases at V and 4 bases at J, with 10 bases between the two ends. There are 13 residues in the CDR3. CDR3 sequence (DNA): TGTGCCAGCAGCTCCGGGAAGTACAATGAGCAGTTCTTC. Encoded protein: CASSSGKYNEQFF.

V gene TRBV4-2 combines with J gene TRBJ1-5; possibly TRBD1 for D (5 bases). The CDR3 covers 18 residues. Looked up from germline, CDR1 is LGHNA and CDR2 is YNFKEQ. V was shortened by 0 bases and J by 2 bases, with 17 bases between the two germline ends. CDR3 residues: CASSQDQSRAVRNQPQHF. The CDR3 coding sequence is TGTGCCAGCAGCCAAGATCAGTCCAGGGCAGTCCGCAATCAGCCCCAGCATTTT.

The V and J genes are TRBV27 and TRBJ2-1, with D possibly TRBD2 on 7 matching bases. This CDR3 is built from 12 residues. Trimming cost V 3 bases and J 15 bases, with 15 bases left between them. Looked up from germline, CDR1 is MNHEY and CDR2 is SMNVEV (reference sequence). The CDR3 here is CASSFRGGEVFF. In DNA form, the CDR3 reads TGTGCCAGCAGTTTTAGGGGGGGAGAGGTGTTCTTC.

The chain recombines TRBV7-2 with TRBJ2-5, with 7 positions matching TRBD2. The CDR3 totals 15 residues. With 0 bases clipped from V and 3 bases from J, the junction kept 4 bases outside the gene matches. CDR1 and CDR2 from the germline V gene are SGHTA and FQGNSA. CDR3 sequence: CASSLAGGREETQYF. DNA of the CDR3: TGTGCCAGCAGCTTAGCGGGGGGGAGGGAAGAGACCCAGTACTTC.

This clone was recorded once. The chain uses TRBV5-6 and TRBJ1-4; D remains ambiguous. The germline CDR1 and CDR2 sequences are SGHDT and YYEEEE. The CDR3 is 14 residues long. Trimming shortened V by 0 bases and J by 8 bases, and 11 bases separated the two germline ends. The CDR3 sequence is CASSLAGFREKLFF. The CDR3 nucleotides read TGTGCCAGCAGCTTGGCCGGGTTCCGAGAAAAACTGTTTTTT.

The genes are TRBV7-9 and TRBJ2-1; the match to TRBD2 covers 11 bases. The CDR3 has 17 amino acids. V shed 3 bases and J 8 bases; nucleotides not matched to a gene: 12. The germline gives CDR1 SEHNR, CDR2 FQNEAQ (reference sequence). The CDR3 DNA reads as TGTGCCAGCAGCTTGGGGTTACTAGCGGGAGTCAAGGATGAGCAGTTCTTC. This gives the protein CASSLGLLAGVKDEQFF.

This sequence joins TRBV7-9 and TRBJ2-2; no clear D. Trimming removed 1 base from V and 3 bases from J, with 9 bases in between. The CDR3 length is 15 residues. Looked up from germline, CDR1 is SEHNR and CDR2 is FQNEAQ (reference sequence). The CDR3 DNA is TGTGCCAGCAGCTTAGAAACACGGGACACCGGGGAGCTGTTTTTT. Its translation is CASSLETRDTGELFF.

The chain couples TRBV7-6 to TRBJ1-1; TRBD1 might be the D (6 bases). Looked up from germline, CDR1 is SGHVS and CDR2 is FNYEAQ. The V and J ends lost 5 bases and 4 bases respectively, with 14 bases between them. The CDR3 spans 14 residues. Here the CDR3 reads CASSMTGAGTEAFF. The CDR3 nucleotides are TGTGCCAGCAGCATGACAGGAGCAGGCACTGAAGCTTTCTTT.

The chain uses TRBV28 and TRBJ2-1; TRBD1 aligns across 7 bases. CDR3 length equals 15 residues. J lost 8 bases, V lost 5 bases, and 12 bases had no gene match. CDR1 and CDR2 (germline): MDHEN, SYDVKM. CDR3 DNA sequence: TGTGCCAGCAGTCTCGCCGGGACAGTTGTTCATGAGCAGTTCTTC. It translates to CASSLAGTVVHEQFF.

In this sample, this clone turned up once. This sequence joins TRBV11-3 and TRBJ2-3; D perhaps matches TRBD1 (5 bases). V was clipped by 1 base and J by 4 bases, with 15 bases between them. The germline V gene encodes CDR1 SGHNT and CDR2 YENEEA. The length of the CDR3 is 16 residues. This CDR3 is CASSLGATVVADTQYF. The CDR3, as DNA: TGTGCCAGCAGCTTAGGGGCGACAGTAGTGGCAGATACGCAGTATTTT.

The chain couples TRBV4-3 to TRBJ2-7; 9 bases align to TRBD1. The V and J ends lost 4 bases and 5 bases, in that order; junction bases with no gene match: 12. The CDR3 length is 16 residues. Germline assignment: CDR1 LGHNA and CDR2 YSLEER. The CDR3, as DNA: TGCGCCAGCAGCCCTATTCCTGGGACAGGGAAACACGAGCAGTACTTC. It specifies CASSPIPGTGKHEQYF.

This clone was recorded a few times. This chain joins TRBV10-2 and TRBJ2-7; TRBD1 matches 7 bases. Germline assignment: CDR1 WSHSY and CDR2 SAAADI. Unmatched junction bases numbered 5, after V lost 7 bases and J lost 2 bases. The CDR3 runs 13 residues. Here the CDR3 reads CASKGQDAYEQYF. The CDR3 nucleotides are TGCGCCAGCAAAGGACAGGACGCCTACGAGCAGTACTTC.

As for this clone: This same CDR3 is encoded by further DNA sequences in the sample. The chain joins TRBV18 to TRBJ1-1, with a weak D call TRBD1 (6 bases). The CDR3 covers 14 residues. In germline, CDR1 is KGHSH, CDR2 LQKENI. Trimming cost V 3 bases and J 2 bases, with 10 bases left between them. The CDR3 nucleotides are TGTGCCAGCTCACCTTTGACAGGAAACACTGAAGCTTTCTTT. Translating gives CASSPLTGNTEAFF.

CDR3 loop: CASSYSTSGHTDTQYF. The CDR3 DNA follows: TGTGCCAGCAGTTACTCGACTAGCGGGCACACAGATACGCAGTATTTT. The rearrangement uses TRBV6-5 and TRBJ2-3; TRBD2 agrees at 10 bases. The CDR3 is 16 residues long. Germline assignment: CDR1 MNHEY and CDR2 SVGAGI. Trimming cost V 0 bases and J 2 bases; bases outside gene matches: 2.

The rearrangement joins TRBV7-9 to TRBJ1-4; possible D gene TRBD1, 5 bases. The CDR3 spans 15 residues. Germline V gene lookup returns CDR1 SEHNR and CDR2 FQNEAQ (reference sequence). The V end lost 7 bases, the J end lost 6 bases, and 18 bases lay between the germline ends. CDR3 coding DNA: TGTGCCAGCACCCTGAAGGGGTTCGCGGATGAAAAACTGTTTTTT. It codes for CASTLKGFADEKLFF.

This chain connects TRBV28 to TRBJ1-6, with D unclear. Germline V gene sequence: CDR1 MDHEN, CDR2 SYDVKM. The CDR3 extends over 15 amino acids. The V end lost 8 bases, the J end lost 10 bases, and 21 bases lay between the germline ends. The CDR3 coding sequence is TGTGCCAGCGGGAGAACCATGACTTATCGGTCACCCCTCCACTTT. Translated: CASGRTMTYRSPLHF.

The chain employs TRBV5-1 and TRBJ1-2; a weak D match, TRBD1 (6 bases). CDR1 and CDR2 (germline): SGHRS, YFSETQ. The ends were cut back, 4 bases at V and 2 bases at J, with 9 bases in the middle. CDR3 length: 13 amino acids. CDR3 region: CASSHGQNYGYTF. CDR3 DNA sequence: TGCGCCAGCAGCCATGGACAGAACTATGGCTACACCTTC.

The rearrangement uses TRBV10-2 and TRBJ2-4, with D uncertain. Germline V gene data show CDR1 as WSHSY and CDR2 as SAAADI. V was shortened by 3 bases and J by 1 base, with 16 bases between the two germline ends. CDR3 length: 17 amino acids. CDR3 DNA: TGCGCCAGCAGTGATAGAGCCCTCGGGTCGGCCAAAAACATTCAGTACTTC. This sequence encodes CASSDRALGSAKNIQYF.

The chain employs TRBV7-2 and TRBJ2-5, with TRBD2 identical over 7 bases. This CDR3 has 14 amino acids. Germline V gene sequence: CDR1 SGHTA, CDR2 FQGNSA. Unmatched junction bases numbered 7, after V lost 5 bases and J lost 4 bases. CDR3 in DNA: TGTGCCAGCAGCCCCCGACTAGCAGGAGAGACCCAGTACTTC. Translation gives CASSPRLAGETQYF.

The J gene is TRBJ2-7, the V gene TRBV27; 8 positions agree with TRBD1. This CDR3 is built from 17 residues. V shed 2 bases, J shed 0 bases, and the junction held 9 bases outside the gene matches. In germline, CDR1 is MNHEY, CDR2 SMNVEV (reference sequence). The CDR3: CASSLSHTGQASYEQYF. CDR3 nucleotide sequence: TGTGCCAGCAGTTTAAGCCATACGGGACAGGCCTCCTACGAGCAGTACTTC.

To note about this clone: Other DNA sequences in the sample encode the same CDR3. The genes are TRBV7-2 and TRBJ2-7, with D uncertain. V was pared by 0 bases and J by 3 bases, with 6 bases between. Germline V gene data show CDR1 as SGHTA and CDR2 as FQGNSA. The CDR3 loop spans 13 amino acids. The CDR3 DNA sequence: TGTGCCAGCAGCTTAGCCCGCGGCTACGAGCAGTACTTC. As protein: CASSLARGYEQYF.

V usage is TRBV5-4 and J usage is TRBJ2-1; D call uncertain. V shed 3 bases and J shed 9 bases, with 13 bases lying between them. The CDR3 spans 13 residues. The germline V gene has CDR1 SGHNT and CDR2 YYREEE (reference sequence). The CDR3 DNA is TGTGCCAGCAGCTATACAAGCGCCGGTGAGCAGTTCTTC. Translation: CASSYTSAGEQFF.

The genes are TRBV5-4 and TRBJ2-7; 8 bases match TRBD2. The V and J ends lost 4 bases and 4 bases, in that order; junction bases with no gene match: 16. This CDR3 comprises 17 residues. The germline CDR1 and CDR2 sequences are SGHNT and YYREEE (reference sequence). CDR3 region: CASSQTRLAQRGYEQYF. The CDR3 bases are TGTGCCAGCAGCCAAACCCGACTAGCGCAGAGGGGGTACGAGCAGTACTTC. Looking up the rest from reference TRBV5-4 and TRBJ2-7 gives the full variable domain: ETGVTQSPTHLIKTRGQQVTLRCSSQSGHNTVSWYQQALGQGPQFIFQYYREEENGRGNFPPRFSGLQFPNYSSELNVNALELDDSALYLCASSQTRLAQRGYEQYFGPGTRLTVT.

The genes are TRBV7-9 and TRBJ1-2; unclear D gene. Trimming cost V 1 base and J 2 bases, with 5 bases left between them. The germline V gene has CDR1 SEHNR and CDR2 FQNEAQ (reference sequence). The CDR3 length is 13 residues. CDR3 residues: CASSLGGNYGYTF. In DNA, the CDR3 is TGTGCCAGCAGCTTAGGAGGGAACTATGGCTACACCTTC.

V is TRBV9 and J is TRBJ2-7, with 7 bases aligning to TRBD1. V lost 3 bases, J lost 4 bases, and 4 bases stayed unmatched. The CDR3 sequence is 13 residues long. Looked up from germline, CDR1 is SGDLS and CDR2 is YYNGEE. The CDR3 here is CASSEGQKYEQYF. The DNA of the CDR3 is TGTGCCAGCAGCGAGGGACAGAAATACGAGCAGTACTTC.

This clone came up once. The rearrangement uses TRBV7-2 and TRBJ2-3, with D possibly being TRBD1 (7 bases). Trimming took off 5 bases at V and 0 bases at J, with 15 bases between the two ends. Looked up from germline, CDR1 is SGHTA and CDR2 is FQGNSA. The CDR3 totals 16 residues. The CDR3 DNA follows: TGTGCCAGCAGCCAGGGGGGTGACCCTAGCACAGATACGCAGTATTTT. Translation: CASSQGGDPSTDTQYF.

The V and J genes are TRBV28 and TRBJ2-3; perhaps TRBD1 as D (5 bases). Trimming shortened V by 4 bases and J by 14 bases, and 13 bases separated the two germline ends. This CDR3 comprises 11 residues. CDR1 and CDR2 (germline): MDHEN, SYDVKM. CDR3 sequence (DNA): TGTGCCAGCAGTTCCCAGGGATGGGTGTATTTT. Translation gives CASSSQGWVYF.